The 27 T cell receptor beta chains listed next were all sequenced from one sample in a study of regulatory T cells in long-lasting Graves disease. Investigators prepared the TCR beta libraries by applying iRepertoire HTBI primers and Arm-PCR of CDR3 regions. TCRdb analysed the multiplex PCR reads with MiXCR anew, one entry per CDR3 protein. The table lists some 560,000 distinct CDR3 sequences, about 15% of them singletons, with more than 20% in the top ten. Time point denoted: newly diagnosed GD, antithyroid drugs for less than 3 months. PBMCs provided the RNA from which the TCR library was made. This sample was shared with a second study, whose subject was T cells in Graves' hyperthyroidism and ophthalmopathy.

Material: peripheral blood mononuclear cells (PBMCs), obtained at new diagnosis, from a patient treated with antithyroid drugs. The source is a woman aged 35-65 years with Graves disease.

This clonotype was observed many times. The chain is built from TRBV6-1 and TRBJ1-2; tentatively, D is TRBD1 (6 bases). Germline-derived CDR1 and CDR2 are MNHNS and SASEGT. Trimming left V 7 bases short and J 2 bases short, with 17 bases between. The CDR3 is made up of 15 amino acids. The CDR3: CASMRGRQVNYGYTF. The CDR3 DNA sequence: TGTGCCAGCATGAGGGGGAGGCAGGTCAACTATGGCTACACCTTC.

The DNA of the CDR3 is TGCAGTGCTAGAAGCAGGGGCGCGGCCGGGGAGCTGTTTTTT. It encodes CSARSRGAAGELFF. The V gene is TRBV20-1, the J gene TRBJ2-2; a possible D gene is TRBD1 (6 bases). The germline V gene encodes CDR1 DFQATT and CDR2 SNEGSKA (reference sequence). The CDR3 has 14 amino acids. V lost 2 bases and J lost 6, with 13 bases in between.

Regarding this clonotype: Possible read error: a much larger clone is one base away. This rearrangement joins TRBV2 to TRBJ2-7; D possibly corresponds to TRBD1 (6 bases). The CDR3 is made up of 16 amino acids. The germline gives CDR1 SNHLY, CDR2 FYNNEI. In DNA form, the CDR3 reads TGTGCCAGCAGCCTTAGAAGTCTCAGGGGCCTCTACGGGCAGTACTTC. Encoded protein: CASSLRSLRGLYGQYF.

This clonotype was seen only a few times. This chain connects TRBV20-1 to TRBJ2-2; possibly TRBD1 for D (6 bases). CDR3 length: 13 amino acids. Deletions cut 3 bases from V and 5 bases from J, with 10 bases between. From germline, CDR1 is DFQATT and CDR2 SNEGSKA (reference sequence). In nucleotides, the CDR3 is TGCAGTGCTAGTGGGGGCCCTACCGGGGAGCTGTTTTTT. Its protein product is CSASGGPTGELFF.

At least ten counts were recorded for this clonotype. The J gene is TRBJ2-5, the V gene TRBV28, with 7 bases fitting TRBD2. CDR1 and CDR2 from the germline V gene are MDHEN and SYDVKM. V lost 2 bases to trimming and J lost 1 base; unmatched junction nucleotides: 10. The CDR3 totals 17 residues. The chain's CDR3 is CASSLISPSGFQETQYF. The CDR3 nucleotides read TGTGCCAGCAGTTTAATCTCGCCTAGCGGATTCCAAGAGACCCAGTACTTC. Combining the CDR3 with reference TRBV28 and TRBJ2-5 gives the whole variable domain DVKVTQSSRYLVKRTGEKVFLECVQDMDHENMFWYRQDPGLGLRLIYFSYDVKMKEKGDIPEGYSVSREKKERFSLILESASTNQTSMYLCASSLISPSGFQETQYFGPGTRLLVL.

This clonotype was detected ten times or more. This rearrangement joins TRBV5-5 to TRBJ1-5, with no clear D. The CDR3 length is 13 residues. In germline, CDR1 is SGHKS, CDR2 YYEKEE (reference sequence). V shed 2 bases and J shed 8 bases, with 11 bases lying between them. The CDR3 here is CASSFDWSEPQHF. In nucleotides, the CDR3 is TGTGCCAGCAGCTTCGACTGGTCGGAGCCCCAGCATTTT.

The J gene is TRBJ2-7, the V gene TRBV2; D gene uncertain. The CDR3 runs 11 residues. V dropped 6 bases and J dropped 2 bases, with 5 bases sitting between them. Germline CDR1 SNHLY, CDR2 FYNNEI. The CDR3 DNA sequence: TGTGCCAGCAGAAATGCCTACGAGCAGTACTTC. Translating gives CASRNAYEQYF.

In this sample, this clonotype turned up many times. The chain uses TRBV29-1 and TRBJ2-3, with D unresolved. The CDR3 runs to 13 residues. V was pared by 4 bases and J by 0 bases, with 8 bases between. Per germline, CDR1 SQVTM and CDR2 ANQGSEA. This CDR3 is CSVVASSTDTQYF. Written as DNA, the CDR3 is TGCAGCGTTGTGGCCAGCAGCACAGATACGCAGTATTTT.

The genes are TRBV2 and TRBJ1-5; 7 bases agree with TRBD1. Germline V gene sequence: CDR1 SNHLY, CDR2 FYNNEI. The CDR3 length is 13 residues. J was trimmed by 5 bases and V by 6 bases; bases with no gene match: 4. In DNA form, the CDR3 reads TGTGCCAGCAGAGGACAGGAGGATCAGCCCCAGCATTTT. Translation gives CASRGQEDQPQHF. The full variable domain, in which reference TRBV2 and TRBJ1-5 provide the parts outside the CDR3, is EPEVTQTPSHQVTQMGQEVILRCVPISNHLYFYWYRQILGQKVEFLVSFYNNEISEKSEIFDDQFSVERPDGSNFTLKIRSTKLEDSAMYFCASRGQEDQPQHFGDGTRLSIL.

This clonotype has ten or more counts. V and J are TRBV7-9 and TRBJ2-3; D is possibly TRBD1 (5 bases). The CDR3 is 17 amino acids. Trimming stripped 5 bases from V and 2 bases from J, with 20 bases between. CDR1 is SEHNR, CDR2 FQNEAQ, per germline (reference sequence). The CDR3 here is CASSTLNPGRDTDTQYF. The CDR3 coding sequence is TGTGCCAGCAGCACATTGAACCCCGGCAGGGACACAGATACGCAGTATTTT.

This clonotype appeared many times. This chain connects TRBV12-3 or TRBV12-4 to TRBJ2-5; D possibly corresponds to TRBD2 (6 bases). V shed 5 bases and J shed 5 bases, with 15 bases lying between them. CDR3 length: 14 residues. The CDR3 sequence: CASSPNGGMETQYF. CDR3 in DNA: TGTGCCAGCAGTCCGAACGGGGGAATGGAGACCCAGTACTTC.

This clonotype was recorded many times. In DNA, the CDR3 is TGTGCCAGCAGCCCACAGGCTAAGGGGCCAAATGAGCAGTTCTTC. This codes for CASSPQAKGPNEQFF. The rearrangement uses TRBV28 and TRBJ2-1; TRBD1 might be the D (5 bases). The CDR3 consists of 15 residues. V was cut by 6 bases and J by 7 bases, with 19 bases left in between. Germline V gene lookup returns CDR1 MDHEN and CDR2 SYDVKM.

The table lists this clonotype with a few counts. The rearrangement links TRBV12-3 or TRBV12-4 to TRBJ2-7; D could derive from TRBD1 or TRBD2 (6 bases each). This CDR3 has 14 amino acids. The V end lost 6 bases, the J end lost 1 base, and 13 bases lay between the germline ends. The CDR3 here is CASRATGASYEQYF. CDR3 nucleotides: TGTGCCAGCAGGGCTACGGGGGCGTCCTACGAGCAGTACTTC.

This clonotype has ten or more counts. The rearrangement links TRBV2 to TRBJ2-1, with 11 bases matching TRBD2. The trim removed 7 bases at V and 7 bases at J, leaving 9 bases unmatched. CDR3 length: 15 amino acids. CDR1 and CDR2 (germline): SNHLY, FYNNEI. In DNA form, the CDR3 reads TGTGCCAGCACCTGGGGTCTAGCGGGGGGAAATGAGCAGTTCTTC. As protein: CASTWGLAGGNEQFF. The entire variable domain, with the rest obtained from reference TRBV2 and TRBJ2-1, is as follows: EPEVTQTPSHQVTQMGQEVILRCVPISNHLYFYWYRQILGQKVEFLVSFYNNEISEKSEIFDDQFSVERPDGSNFTLKIRSTKLEDSAMYFCASTWGLAGGNEQFFGPGTRLTVL.

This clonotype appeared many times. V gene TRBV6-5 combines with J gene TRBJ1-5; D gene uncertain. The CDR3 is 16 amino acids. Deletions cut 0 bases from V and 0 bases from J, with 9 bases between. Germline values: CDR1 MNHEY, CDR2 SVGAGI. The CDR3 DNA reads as TGTGCCAGCAGTTACTCGGGAGGGTATAGCAATCAGCCCCAGCATTTT. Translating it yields CASSYSGGYSNQPQHF.

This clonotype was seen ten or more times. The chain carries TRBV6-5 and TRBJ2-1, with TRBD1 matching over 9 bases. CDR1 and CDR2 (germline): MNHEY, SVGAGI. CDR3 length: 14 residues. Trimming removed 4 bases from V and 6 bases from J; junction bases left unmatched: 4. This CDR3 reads CASSLTGGRNEQFF. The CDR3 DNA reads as TGTGCCAGCAGTTTGACAGGGGGTCGCAATGAGCAGTTCTTC.

CDR3 sequence (DNA): TGTGCCAGCAGCTCACGTGTCCCGGGACAGGGGAACGAGCAGTACTTC. Its translation: CASSSRVPGQGNEQYF. The chain carries TRBV5-4 and TRBJ2-7; 10 bases match TRBD1. This CDR3 contains 16 residues. Germline assignment: CDR1 SGHNT and CDR2 YYREEE (reference sequence). Trimming removed 3 bases from V and 5 bases from J; junction bases left unmatched: 11.

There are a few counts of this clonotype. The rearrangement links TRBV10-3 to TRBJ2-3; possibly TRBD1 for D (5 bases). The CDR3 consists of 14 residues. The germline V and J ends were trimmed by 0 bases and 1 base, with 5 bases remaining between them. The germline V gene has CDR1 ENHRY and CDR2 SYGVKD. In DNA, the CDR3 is TGTGCCATCAGTGAGTCCAGGGGCACAGATACGCAGTATTTT. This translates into CAISESRGTDTQYF.

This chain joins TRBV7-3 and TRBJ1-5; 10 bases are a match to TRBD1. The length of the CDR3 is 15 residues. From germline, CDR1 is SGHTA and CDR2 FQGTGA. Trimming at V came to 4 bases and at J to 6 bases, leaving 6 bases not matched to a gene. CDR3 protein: CASSSGQGETQPQHF. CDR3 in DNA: TGTGCCAGCAGCTCTGGACAGGGGGAAACTCAGCCCCAGCATTTT.

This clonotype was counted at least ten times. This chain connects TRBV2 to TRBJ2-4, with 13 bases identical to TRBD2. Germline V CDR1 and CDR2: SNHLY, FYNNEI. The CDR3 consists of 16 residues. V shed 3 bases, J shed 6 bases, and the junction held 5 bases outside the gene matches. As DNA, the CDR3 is TGTGCCAGCAGTGAGACTAGCGGGGGGTTGGGAAACATTCAGTACTTC. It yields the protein CASSETSGGLGNIQYF. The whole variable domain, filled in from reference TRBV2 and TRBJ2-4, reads EPEVTQTPSHQVTQMGQEVILRCVPISNHLYFYWYRQILGQKVEFLVSFYNNEISEKSEIFDDQFSVERPDGSNFTLKIRSTKLEDSAMYFCASSETSGGLGNIQYFGAGTRLSVL.

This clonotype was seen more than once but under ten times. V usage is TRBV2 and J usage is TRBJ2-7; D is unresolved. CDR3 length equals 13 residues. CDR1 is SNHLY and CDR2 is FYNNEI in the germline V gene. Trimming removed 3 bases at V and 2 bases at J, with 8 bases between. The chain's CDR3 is CASSEGKPYEQYF. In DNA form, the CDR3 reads TGTGCCAGCAGTGAGGGCAAACCCTACGAGCAGTACTTC.

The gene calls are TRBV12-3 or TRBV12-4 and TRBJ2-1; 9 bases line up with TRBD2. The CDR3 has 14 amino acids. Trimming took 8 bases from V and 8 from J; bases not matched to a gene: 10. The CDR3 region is CASHGVAGAYEQFF. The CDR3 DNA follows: TGTGCCAGCCACGGGGTAGCGGGGGCATATGAGCAGTTCTTC.

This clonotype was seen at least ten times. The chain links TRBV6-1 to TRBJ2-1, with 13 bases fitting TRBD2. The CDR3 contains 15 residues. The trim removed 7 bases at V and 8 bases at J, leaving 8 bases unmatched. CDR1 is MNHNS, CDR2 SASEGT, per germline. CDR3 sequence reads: CASKPGLAGDYEQFF. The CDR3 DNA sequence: TGTGCCAGCAAACCTGGACTAGCGGGGGATTATGAGCAGTTCTTC.

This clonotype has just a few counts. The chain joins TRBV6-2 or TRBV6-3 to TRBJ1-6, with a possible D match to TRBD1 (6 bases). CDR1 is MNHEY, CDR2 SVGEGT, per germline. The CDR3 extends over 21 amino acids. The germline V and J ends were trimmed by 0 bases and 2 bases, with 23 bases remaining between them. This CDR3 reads CASSYSRFRTPGGPYNSPLHF. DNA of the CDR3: TGTGCCAGCAGTTACTCCCGATTCAGGACCCCGGGGGGGCCCTATAATTCACCCCTCCACTTT.

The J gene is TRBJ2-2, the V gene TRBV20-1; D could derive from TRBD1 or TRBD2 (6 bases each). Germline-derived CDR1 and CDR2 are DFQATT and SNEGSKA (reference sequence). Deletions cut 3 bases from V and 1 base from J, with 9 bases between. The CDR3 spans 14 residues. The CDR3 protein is CSASGGRNTGELFF. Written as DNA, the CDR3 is TGCAGTGCTAGCGGGGGCCGGAACACCGGGGAGCTGTTTTTT.

DNA for the CDR3: TGCAGTGCTCAGGACAGGACTAGCACAGATACGCAGTATTTT. It encodes CSAQDRTSTDTQYF. This chain uses TRBV20-1 with TRBJ2-3; 7 bases map to TRBD1. This CDR3 spans 14 amino acids. V lost 5 bases to trimming and J lost 0 bases; unmatched junction nucleotides: 5. Germline values: CDR1 DFQATT, CDR2 SNEGSKA (reference sequence).

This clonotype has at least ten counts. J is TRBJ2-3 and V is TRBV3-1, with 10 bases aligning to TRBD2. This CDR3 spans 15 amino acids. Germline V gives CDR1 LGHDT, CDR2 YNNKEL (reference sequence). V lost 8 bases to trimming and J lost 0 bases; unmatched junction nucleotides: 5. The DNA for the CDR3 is TGTGCCAGCGGATTACTAGCGGGGAGCACAGATACGCAGTATTTT. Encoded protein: CASGLLAGSTDTQYF.